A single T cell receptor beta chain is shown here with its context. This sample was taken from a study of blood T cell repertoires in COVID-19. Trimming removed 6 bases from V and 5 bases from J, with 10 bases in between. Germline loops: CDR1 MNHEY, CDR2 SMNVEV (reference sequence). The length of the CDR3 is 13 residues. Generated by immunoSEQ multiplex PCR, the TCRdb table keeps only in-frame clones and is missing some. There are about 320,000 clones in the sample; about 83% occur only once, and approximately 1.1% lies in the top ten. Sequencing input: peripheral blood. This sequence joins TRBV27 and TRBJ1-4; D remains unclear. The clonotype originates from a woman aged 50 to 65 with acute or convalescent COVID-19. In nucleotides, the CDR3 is TGTGCCAGCAGGGTCCCCGGGAATGAAAAACTGTTTTTT. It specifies CASRVPGNEKLFF.